These 29 T cell receptor beta chains were sequenced from one sample in a study of blood T cell repertoires in COVID-19. Sequenced by immunoSEQ multiplex PCR; TCRdb stores in-frame clones only, minus some. The table records 300,000 to 400,000 clones, 85% of them present only once. Sequencing was carried out using peripheral blood. The receptors come from a human donor in a cohort sampled during active COVID-19.

The V and J genes are TRBV11-3 and TRBJ2-7, with TRBD2 matching 8 bases. This CDR3 is 15 amino acids long. With 4 bases clipped from V and 6 bases from J, the junction kept 11 bases outside the gene matches. Germline V lookup: CDR1 SGHNT, CDR2 YENEEA. The CDR3 sequence: CASSSPRGAGGEQYF. As DNA, the CDR3 is TGTGCCAGCAGCTCCCCCCGGGGGGCGGGGGGCGAGCAGTACTTC. Drawing the rest from reference TRBV11-3 and TRBJ2-7, the complete variable domain is EAGVVQSPRYKIIEKKQPVAFWCNPISGHNTLYWYLQNLGQGPELLIRYENEEAVDDSQLPKDRFSAERLKGVDSTLKIQPAELGDSAVYLCASSSPRGAGGEQYFGPGTRLTVT.

This clone was counted a few times. This chain's CDR3 is CASSLWEKNTEAFF. CDR3 coding DNA: TGTGCCAGCAGCTTATGGGAGAAAAACACTGAAGCTTTCTTT. The chain is built from TRBV5-6 and TRBJ1-1; D remains ambiguous. The germline CDR1 and CDR2 sequences are SGHDT and YYEEEE. V was cut by 2 bases and J by 2 bases, with 10 bases left in between. The CDR3 sequence is 14 residues long.

This clone was counted a single time. The chain carries TRBV9 and TRBJ2-4, with D maybe TRBD2 (6 bases). V lost 3 bases and J 1 base, leaving 14 bases between the germline ends. The V gene's germline CDR1 is SGDLS and CDR2 YYNGEE. This CDR3 has 16 amino acids. CDR3 coding DNA: TGTGCCAGCAGCGAAACAGGAGGGCTGGCCAAAAACATTCAGTACTTC. Amino acids: CASSETGGLAKNIQYF.

The V gene is TRBV12-5, the J gene TRBJ2-1, with no clear D. The CDR3 is made up of 14 amino acids. V lost 4 bases and J 5 bases, leaving 12 bases between the germline ends. The germline V gene has CDR1 LGHNT and CDR2 FRNRAP. CDR3 DNA: TGTGCTAGTGGTTCCCACGGGTCGAACAATGAGCAGTTCTTC. It specifies CASGSHGSNNEQFF.

This clone occurred a few times. This chain joins TRBV24-1 and TRBJ2-3; 7 nucleotides line up with TRBD2. This CDR3 is built from 14 residues. Germline CDR1 and CDR2: KGHDR and SFDVKD. J lost 5 bases, V lost 3 bases, and 4 bases had no gene match. This CDR3 reads CATSDRGELDTQYF. The CDR3 region has the DNA TGTGCCACCAGTGATCGGGGGGAATTAGATACGCAGTATTTT.

The chain links TRBV18 to TRBJ1-2; 8 bases match TRBD1. The V gene's germline CDR1 is KGHSH and CDR2 LQKENI. The CDR3 is 15 amino acids. V shed 5 bases, J shed 4 bases, and the junction held 9 bases outside the gene matches. CDR3 nucleotides: TGTGCCAGCTCAGCGACCACAGGGGGAGCCTATGGCTACACCTTC. Residues: CASSATTGGAYGYTF.

CDR3 DNA sequence: TGTGCCAGCGAGCCCCTCTCGTCTGGGGCCAACGTCCTGACTTTC. It translates to CASEPLSSGANVLTF. This chain links TRBV6-5 with TRBJ2-6; the D is unclear. The CDR3 covers 15 residues. Germline assignment: CDR1 MNHEY and CDR2 SVGAGI. Trimming removed 8 bases from V and 1 base from J, with 12 bases in between.

The chain combines TRBV5-1 with TRBJ1-1; D not resolved. Germline CDR1 and CDR2: SGHRS and YFSETQ. This CDR3 comprises 16 residues. V was cut by 6 bases and J by 1 base, with 19 bases left in between. CDR3 nucleotide sequence: TGCGCCAGCACCCCGAAGCCGGGCGCGGGGAACACTGAAGCTTTCTTT. Its protein product is CASTPKPGAGNTEAFF.

The chain combines TRBV12-3 or TRBV12-4 with TRBJ1-2; D possibly corresponds to TRBD1 (5 bases). Trimming pared 1 base from V and 5 bases from J, leaving 8 bases between. This CDR3 spans 13 amino acids. The CDR3 protein is CASSLGGSYGYTF. The DNA of the CDR3 is TGTGCCAGCAGTTTAGGGGGCTCTTATGGCTACACCTTC.

This clone was detected a few times. This chain joins TRBV7-2 and TRBJ2-1, with 15 nucleotides matching TRBD2. This CDR3 spans 13 amino acids. CDR1 and CDR2 (germline): SGHTA, FQGNSA. Losses at the gene ends were 4 bases for V and 14 bases for J; bases not matched to a gene: 3. This chain's CDR3 is CASSSGTSGGKFF. For the CDR3, the DNA is TGTGCCAGCAGCTCTGGGACTAGCGGGGGGAAGTTCTTC.

This clone was detected only once. The V gene is TRBV4-2, the J gene TRBJ1-4, with a weak D call TRBD1 (6 bases). This CDR3 is 16 amino acids long. V was pared by 2 bases and J by 7 bases, with 17 bases between. CDR1 and CDR2 from the germline V gene are LGHNA and YNFKEQ. CDR3 coding DNA: TGTGCCAGCAGCCAATCTGGACAGACTACCTTTGAAAAACTGTTTTTT. Encoded protein: CASSQSGQTTFEKLFF.

The V call is TRBV27, the J call TRBJ2-1, with TRBD1 matching 9 bases. From germline, CDR1 is MNHEY and CDR2 SMNVEV (reference sequence). This CDR3 has 13 residues. Unmatched junction bases numbered 7, after V lost 8 bases and J lost 8 bases. CDR3 sequence: CASGDRAGDEQFF. The CDR3 DNA is TGTGCCAGCGGGGACAGGGCGGGGGATGAGCAGTTCTTC.

This chain connects TRBV7-9 to TRBJ1-1; no clear D. The V gene lost 5 bases and the J gene lost 7 bases, with 11 bases spanning the gap. Germline V CDR1 and CDR2: SEHNR, FQNEAQ (reference sequence). The CDR3 sequence is 12 residues long. In DNA, the CDR3 is TGTGCCAGCAGCCCTCGCGGGAATGAAGCTTTCTTT. Translated, it gives CASSPRGNEAFF.

This clone was seen a single time. This sequence joins TRBV27 and TRBJ1-2, with D possibly matching TRBD1 (6 bases). Germline-derived CDR1 and CDR2 are MNHEY and SMNVEV (reference sequence). The CDR3 runs to 14 residues. V dropped 3 bases and J dropped 0 bases, with 8 bases sitting between them. CDR3 loop: CASSFTGSNYGYTF. Here the CDR3 DNA reads TGTGCCAGCAGTTTTACAGGGTCTAACTATGGCTACACCTTC.

The rearrangement links TRBV7-8 to TRBJ1-5, with a possible D match to TRBD1 (5 bases). This CDR3 region has 15 residues. Germline V gene lookup returns CDR1 SGHVS and CDR2 FQNEAQ. V was cut by 3 bases and J by 1 base, with 10 bases left in between. CDR3 sequence (DNA): TGTGCCAGCAGCTTTTCTGGGGGGAGCAATCAGCCCCAGCATTTT. It yields the protein CASSFSGGSNQPQHF. Together with reference TRBV7-8 and TRBJ1-5, the CDR3 gives the full variable domain: GAGVSQSPRYKVAKRGQDVALRCDPISGHVSLFWYQQALGQGPEFLTYFQNEAQLDKSGLPSDRFFAERPEGSVSTLKIQRTQQEDSAVYLCASSFSGGSNQPQHFGDGTRLSIL.

The chain recombines TRBV2 with TRBJ2-1, with 9 bases aligning to TRBD2. CDR1 and CDR2 (germline): SNHLY, FYNNEI. V was pared by 5 bases and J by 9 bases, with 2 bases of the junction left unmatched. The CDR3 totals 12 residues. CDR3 in amino acids: CASSLTSGEQFF. The CDR3 bases are TGTGCCAGCAGTTTGACTAGCGGTGAGCAGTTCTTC.

The V gene is TRBV30, the J gene TRBJ1-3, with D possibly TRBD1 on 6 matching bases. The CDR3 is 12 amino acids. The V and J ends lost 5 bases and 2 bases respectively, with 7 bases between them. From germline, CDR1 is GTSNPN and CDR2 SVGIG (reference sequence). CDR3 residues: CAWAGAGNTIYF. The CDR3 DNA reads as TGTGCCTGGGCAGGGGCTGGAAACACCATATATTTT.

CDR3 protein: CASSPRLGQGAFEQYF. The CDR3 DNA reads as TGTGCCAGCTCACCTCGCTTGGGACAGGGGGCTTTCGAGCAGTACTTC. The chain employs TRBV18 and TRBJ2-7; 12 nucleotides agree with TRBD1. Germline CDR1 reads KGHSH; CDR2 reads LQKENI. J lost 6 bases, V lost 3 bases, and 9 bases had no gene match. CDR3 length: 16 residues.

The chain carries TRBV5-4 and TRBJ2-5, with TRBD2 matching 7 bases. CDR3 length equals 17 residues. Trimming cost V 1 base and J 5 bases; bases outside gene matches: 14. Per germline, CDR1 SGHNT and CDR2 YYREEE (reference sequence). The CDR3 nucleotides are TGTGCCAGCAGCTTGATTGTAGTCGGCGGGGGTTTCGAGACCCAGTACTTC. It yields the protein CASSLIVVGGGFETQYF.

The chain employs TRBV19 and TRBJ2-1; 9 nucleotides align to TRBD1. With V trimmed by 5 bases and J by 9 bases, 11 bases remained unmatched. This CDR3 region has 15 residues. CDR1 is LNHDA and CDR2 is SQIVND in the germline V gene (reference sequence). This CDR3 is CASSFEDRGVGEQFF. As DNA, the CDR3 is TGTGCCAGTAGTTTCGAGGACAGGGGAGTGGGTGAGCAGTTCTTC. The full variable domain, completed using reference TRBV19 and TRBJ2-1, is DGGITQSPKYLFRKEGQNVTLSCEQNLNHDAMYWYRQDPGQGLRLIYYSQIVNDFQKGDIAEGYSVSREKKESFPLTVTSAQKNPTAFYLCASSFEDRGVGEQFFGPGTRLTVL.

With respect to this clone: The junction differs from germline at one of its ends, possibly a read error. The sample carries other DNA sequences with the same CDR3. The V and J genes are TRBV5-5 and TRBJ1-1, with a possible D match to TRBD1 (6 bases). Germline CDR1 and CDR2: SGHKS and YYEKEE (reference sequence). The length of the CDR3 is 14 residues. CDR3 loop: CASRLGGGNTEAFF. The CDR3 DNA reads TGTGCCAGCAGATTGGGGGGCGGGAACACTGAAGCTTTCTTT.

The CDR3 DNA reads as TGTGCCAGCAGCACAGGGGGAACGTACGGCGGGGAGCTGTTTTTT. Amino acid sequence: CASSTGGTYGGELFF. This chain connects TRBV7-9 to TRBJ2-2, with TRBD1 matching over 8 bases. J gave up 7 bases and V 5 bases, and 9 bases lay outside the gene matches. The CDR3 contains 15 residues. The germline gives CDR1 SEHNR, CDR2 FQNEAQ (reference sequence).

The gene calls are TRBV7-3 and TRBJ1-2, with 9 bases lining up with TRBD1. There are 15 residues in the CDR3. The germline gives CDR1 SGHTA, CDR2 FQGTGA. The junction had 6 bases not matched to a gene; V was cut back by 5 bases and J by 2 bases. This CDR3 is CASSTSGTGNYGYTF. DNA for the CDR3: TGTGCCAGCAGCACCTCCGGGACAGGGAACTATGGCTACACCTTC.

Comment on this clone: This CDR3 is also generated by other DNA sequences in the sample. V usage is TRBV7-3 and J usage is TRBJ1-1; unclear D gene. V gave up 3 bases and J gave up 2 bases, with 7 bases separating them. The V gene's germline CDR1 is SGHTA and CDR2 FQGTGA. The CDR3 has 13 residues. For the CDR3, the DNA is TGTGCCAGCAGCTTGGAGGTTAACACTGAAGCTTTCTTT. This encodes CASSLEVNTEAFF.

This chain links TRBV5-4 with TRBJ1-1; D is ambiguous. The ends were cut back, 0 bases at V and 1 base at J, with 10 bases in the middle. The CDR3 loop spans 15 amino acids. Germline CDR1 reads SGHNT; CDR2 reads YYREEE (reference sequence). In nucleotides, the CDR3 is TGTGCCAGCAGCTTGGTGCGAGGAGGGAACACTGAAGCTTTCTTT. This gives the protein CASSLVRGGNTEAFF.

A single count supports this clone. J is TRBJ2-7 and V is TRBV6-2 or TRBV6-3; D is possibly TRBD1 (7 bases). The V end was cut by 6 bases, the J end by 6 bases, with 18 bases between. The CDR3 loop spans 14 amino acids. Germline V gene data show CDR1 as MNHEY and CDR2 as SVGEGT. For the CDR3, the DNA is TGTGCCAGCAGCAACCCCAGGGGGGAGCGCGAGCAGTACTTC. Protein product: CASSNPRGEREQYF.

V usage is TRBV7-9 and J usage is TRBJ1-2; 12 nucleotides agree with TRBD1. V gave up 10 bases and J gave up 7 bases; unmatched junction bases: 10. This CDR3 contains 14 residues. Germline CDR1 and CDR2: SEHNR and FQNEAQ (reference sequence). CDR3 protein: CATLLGQGASGYTF. DNA for the CDR3: TGTGCCACCCTCTTGGGACAGGGGGCGTCTGGCTACACCTTC.

CDR3 protein: CASSHQGVMNTEAFF. CDR3 sequence (DNA): TGTGCCAGCAGCCACCAAGGGGTTATGAACACTGAAGCTTTCTTT. V gene TRBV14 combines with J gene TRBJ1-1; D is perhaps TRBD1 (5 bases). The length of the CDR3 is 15 residues. The V end was cut by 3 bases, the J end by 0 bases, with 11 bases between. Per germline, CDR1 SGHDN and CDR2 FVKESK.

CDR3 in amino acids: CASSRSPPRQGKETQYF. The CDR3 DNA reads TGTGCCAGCAGCCGCTCACCCCCGAGACAGGGTAAAGAGACCCAGTACTTC. V is TRBV3-1 (or the pseudogene TRBV3-2) and J is TRBJ2-5, with TRBD1 matching over 7 bases. V lost 4 bases and J lost 3; bases outside the gene matches: 14. The CDR3 is 17 residues long. Germline loops: CDR1 LGHDT, CDR2 YNNKEL (reference sequence).